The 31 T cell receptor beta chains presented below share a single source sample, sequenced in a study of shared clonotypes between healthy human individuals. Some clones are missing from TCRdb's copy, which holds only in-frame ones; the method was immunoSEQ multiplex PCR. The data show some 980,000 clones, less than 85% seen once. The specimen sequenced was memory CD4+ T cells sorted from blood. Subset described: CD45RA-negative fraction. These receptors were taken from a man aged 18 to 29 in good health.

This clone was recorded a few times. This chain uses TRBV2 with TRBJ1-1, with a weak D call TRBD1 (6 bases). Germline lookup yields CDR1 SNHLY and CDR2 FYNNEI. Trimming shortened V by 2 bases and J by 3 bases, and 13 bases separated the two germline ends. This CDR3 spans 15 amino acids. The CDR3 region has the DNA TGTGCCAGCAGTGAATTGGAGGGGGGACACACTGAAGCTTTCTTT. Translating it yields CASSELEGGHTEAFF.

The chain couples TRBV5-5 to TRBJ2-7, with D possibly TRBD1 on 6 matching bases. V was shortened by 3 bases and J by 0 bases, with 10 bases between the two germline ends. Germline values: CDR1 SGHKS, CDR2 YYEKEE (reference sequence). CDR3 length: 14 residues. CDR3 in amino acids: CASSSGVTSYEQYF. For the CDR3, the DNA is TGTGCCAGCAGCTCAGGGGTCACCTCCTACGAGCAGTACTTC.

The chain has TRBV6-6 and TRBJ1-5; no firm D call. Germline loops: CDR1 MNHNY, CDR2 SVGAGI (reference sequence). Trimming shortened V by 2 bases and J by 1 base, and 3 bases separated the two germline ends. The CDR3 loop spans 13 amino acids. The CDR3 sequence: CASSYPSNQPQHF. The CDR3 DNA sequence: TGTGCCAGCAGTTACCCCAGCAATCAGCCCCAGCATTTT.

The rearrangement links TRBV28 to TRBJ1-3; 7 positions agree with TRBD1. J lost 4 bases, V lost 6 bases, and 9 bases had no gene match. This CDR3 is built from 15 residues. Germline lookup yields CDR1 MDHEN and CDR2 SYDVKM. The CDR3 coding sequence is TGTGCCAGCAGATCCAATACAGGGGAGGGAAACACCATATATTTT. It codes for CASRSNTGEGNTIYF.

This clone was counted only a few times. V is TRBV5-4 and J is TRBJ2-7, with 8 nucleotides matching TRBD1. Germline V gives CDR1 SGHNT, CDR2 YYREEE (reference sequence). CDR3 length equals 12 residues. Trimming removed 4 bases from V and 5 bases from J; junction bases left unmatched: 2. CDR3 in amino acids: CASSPQGDEQYF. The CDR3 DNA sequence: TGTGCCAGCAGCCCACAGGGGGACGAGCAGTACTTC.

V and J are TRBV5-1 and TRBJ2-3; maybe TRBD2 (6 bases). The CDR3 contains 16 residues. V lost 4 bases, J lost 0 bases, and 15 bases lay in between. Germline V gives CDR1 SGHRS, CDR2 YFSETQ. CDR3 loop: CASSLPGAGSTDTQYF. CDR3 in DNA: TGCGCCAGCAGCCTCCCCGGAGCGGGTAGCACAGATACGCAGTATTTT. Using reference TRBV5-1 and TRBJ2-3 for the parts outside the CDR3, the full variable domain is KAGVTQTPRYLIKTRGQQVTLSCSPISGHRSVSWYQQTPGQGLQFLFEYFSETQRNKGNFPGRFSGRQFSNSRSEMNVSTLELGDSALYLCASSLPGAGSTDTQYFGPGTRLTVL.

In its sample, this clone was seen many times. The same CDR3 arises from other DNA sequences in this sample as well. DNA of the CDR3: TGTGCCAGCAGCTACCGGGGGAATCAGCCCCAGCATTTT. It encodes CASSYRGNQPQHF. The chain has TRBV7-2 and TRBJ1-5; the D gene is possibly TRBD1 (5 bases). This CDR3 has 13 residues. V lost 4 bases, J lost 4 bases, and 8 bases lay in between. CDR1 and CDR2 from the germline V gene are SGHTA and FQGNSA.

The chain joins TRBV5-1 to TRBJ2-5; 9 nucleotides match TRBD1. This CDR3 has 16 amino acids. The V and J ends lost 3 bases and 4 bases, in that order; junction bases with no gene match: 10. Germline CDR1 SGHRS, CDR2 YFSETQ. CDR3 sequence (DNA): TGCGCCAGCAGCTGGGGGGACAGGGCGTTCGGAGAGACCCAGTACTTC. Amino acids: CASSWGDRAFGETQYF. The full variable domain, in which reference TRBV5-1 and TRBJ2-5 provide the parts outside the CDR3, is KAGVTQTPRYLIKTRGQQVTLSCSPISGHRSVSWYQQTPGQGLQFLFEYFSETQRNKGNFPGRFSGRQFSNSRSEMNVSTLELGDSALYLCASSWGDRAFGETQYFGPGTRLLVL.

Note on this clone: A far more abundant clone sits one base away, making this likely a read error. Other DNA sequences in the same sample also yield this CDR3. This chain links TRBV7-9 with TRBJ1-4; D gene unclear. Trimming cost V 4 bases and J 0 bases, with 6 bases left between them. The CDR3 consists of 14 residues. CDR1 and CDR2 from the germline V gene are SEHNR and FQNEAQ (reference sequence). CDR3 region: CASSSGATNEKLFF. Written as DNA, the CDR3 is TGTGCCAGCAGCTCAGGTGCAACTAATGAAAAACTGTTTTTT.

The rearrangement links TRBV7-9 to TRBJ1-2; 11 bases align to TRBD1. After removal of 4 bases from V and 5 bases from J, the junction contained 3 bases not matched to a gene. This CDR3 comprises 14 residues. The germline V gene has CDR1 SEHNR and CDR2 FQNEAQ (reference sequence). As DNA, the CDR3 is TGTGCCAGCAGCTCCGGGGACAGGGGGTATGGCTACACCTTC. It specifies CASSSGDRGYGYTF.

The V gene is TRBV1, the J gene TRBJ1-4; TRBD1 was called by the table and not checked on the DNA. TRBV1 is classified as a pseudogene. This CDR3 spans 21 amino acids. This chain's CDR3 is CTSSQVGIRDINPEGNEKLFF. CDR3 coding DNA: TGCACCAGCAGCCAAGTTGGAATCAGGGACATAAACCCTGAGGGTAATGAAAAACTGTTTTTT.

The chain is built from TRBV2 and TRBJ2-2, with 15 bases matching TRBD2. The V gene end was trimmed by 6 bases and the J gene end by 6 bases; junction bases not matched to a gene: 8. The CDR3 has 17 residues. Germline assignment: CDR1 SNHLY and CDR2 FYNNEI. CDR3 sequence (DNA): TGTGCCAGCAGACCCGGACTAGCGGGAGGGCCCGCCGGGGAGCTGTTTTTT. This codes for CASRPGLAGGPAGELFF.

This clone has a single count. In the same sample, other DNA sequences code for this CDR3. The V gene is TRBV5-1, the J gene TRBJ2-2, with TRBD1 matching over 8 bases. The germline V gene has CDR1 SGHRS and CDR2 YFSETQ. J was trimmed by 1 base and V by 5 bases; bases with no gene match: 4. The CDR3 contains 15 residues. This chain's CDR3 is CASRPDRGNTGELFF. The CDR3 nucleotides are TGCGCCAGCAGGCCCGACAGGGGGAACACCGGGGAGCTGTTTTTT.

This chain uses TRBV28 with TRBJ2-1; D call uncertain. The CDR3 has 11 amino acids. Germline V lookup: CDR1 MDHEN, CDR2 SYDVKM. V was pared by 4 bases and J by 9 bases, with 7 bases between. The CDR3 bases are TGTGCCAGCAGTTCTCGACTTGAGCAGTTCTTC. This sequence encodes CASSSRLEQFF.

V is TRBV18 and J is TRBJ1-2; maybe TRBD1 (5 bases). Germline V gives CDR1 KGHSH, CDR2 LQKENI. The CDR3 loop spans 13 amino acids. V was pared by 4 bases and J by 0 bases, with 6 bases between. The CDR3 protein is CASSQTANYGYTF. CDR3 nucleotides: TGTGCCAGCTCACAGACAGCTAACTATGGCTACACCTTC.

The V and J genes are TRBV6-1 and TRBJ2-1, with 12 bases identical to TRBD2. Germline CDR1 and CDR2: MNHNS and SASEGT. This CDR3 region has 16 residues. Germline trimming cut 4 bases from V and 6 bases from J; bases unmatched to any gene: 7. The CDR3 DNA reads TGTGCCAGCAGTGTAGGACTAGCGGGGTTCTCCAATGAGCAGTTCTTC. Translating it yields CASSVGLAGFSNEQFF.

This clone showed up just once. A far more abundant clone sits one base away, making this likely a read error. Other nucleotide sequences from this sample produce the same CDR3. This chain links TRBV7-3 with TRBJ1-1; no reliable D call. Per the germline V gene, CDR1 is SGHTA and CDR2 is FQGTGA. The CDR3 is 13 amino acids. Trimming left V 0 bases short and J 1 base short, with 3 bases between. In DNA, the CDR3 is TGTGCCAGCAGCTTAACTGAGAACACTGAAGCTTTCTTT. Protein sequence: CASSLTENTEAFF.

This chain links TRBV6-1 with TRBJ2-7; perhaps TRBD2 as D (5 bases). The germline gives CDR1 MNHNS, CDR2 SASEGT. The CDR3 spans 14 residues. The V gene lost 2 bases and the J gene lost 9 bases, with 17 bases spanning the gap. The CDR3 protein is CASSERPDLRGQYF. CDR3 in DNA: TGTGCCAGCAGTGAACGGCCGGACTTACGAGGGCAGTACTTC.

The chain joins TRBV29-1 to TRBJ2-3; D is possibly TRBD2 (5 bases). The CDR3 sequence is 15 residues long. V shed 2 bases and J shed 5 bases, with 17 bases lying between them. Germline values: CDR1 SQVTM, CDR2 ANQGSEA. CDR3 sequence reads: CSVEKFGGRGDTQYF. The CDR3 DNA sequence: TGCAGCGTTGAAAAATTCGGTGGACGGGGAGATACGCAGTATTTT.

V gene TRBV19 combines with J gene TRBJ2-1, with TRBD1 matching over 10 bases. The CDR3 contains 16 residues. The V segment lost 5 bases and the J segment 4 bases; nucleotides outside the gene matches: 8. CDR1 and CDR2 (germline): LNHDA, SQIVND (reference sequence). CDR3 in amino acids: CASSWIGTGDYNEQFF. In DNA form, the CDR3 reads TGTGCCAGTAGTTGGATCGGGACAGGGGATTACAATGAGCAGTTCTTC.

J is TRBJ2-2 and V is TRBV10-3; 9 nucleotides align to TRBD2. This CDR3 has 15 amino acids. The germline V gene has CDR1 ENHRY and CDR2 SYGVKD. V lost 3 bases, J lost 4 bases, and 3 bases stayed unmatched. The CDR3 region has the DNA TGTGCCATCAGTGATAGCGGGAGTATCACCGGGGAGCTGTTTTTT. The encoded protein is CAISDSGSITGELFF.

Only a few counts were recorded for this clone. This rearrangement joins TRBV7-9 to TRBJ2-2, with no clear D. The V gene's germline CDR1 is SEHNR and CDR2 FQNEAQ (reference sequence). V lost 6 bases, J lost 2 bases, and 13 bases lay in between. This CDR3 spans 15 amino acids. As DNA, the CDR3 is TGTGCCAGCAGACCCCCAGCGATAAACACCGGGGAGCTGTTTTTT. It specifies CASRPPAINTGELFF. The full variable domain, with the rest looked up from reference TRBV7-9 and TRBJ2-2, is DTGVSQNPRHKITKRGQNVTFRCDPISEHNRLYWYRQTLGQGPEFLTYFQNEAQLEKSRLLSDRFSAERPKGSFSTLEIQRTEQGDSAMYLCASRPPAINTGELFFGEGSRLTVL.

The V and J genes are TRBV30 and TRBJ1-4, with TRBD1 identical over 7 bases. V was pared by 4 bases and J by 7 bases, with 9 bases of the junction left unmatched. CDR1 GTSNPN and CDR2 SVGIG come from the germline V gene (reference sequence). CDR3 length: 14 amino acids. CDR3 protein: CAWNGQAVGEKLFF. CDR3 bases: TGTGCCTGGAACGGACAGGCGGTGGGTGAAAAACTGTTTTTT.

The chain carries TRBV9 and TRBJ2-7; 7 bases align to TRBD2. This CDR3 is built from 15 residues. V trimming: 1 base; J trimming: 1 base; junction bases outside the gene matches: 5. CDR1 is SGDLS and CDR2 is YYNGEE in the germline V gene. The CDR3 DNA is TGTGCCAGCAGCGTAAGTTCAGCGGGATCCTACGAGCAGTACTTC. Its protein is CASSVSSAGSYEQYF.

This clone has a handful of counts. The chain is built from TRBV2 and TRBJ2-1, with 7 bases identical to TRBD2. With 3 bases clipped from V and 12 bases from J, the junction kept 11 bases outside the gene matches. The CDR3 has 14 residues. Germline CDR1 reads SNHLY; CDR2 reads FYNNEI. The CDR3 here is CASSEKAMGGGQFF. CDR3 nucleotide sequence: TGTGCCAGCAGTGAGAAGGCTATGGGCGGGGGGCAGTTCTTC. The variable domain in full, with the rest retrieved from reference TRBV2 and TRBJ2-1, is EPEVTQTPSHQVTQMGQEVILRCVPISNHLYFYWYRQILGQKVEFLVSFYNNEISEKSEIFDDQFSVERPDGSNFTLKIRSTKLEDSAMYFCASSEKAMGGGQFFGPGTRLTVL.

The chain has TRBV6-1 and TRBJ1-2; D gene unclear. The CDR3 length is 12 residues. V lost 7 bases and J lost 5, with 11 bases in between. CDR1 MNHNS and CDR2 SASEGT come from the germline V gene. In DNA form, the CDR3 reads TGTGCCAGCACCGTATCTGGGTATGGCTACACCTTC. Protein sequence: CASTVSGYGYTF.

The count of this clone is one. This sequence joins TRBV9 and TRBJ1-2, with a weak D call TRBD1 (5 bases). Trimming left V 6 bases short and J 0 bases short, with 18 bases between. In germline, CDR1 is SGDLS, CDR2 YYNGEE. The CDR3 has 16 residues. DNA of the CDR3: TGTGCCAGCACCCCGTCGTTTGGGGGGTCTAACTATGGCTACACCTTC. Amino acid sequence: CASTPSFGGSNYGYTF.

CDR3 sequence reads: CASSFREGGYTF. The DNA of the CDR3 is TGTGCCAGCAGCTTTCGGGAGGGAGGCTACACCTTC. The chain recombines TRBV5-4 with TRBJ1-2; D unresolved. V was trimmed by 2 bases and J by 8 bases, leaving 10 bases between them. The CDR3 contains 12 residues. The germline gives CDR1 SGHNT, CDR2 YYREEE (reference sequence). Together with reference TRBV5-4 and TRBJ1-2, the CDR3 gives the full variable domain: ETGVTQSPTHLIKTRGQQVTLRCSSQSGHNTVSWYQQALGQGPQFIFQYYREEENGRGNFPPRFSGLQFPNYSSELNVNALELDDSALYLCASSFREGGYTFGSGTRLTVV.

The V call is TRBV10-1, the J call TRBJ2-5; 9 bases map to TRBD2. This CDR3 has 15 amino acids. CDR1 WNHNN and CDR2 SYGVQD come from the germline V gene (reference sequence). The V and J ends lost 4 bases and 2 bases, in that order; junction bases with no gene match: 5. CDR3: CASSAVSGGQETQYF. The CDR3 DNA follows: TGCGCCAGCAGTGCCGTAAGCGGGGGGCAAGAGACCCAGTACTTC.

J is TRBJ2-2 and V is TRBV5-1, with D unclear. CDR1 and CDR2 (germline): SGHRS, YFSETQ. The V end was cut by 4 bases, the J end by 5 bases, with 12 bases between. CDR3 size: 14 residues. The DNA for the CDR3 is TGCGCCAGCAGCCTGGACCCTTCGACCGGGGAGCTGTTTTTT. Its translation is CASSLDPSTGELFF.

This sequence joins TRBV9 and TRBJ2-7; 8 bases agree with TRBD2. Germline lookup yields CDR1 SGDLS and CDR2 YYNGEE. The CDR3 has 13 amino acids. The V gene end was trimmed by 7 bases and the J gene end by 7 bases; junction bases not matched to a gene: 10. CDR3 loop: CASGKGTRGEQYF. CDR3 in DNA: TGTGCCAGCGGTAAGGGGACTAGGGGTGAGCAGTACTTC.